The 15 T cell receptor beta chains below come from one sample, sequenced in a study of PD-L1 blockade in urothelial cancer. Here immunoSEQ multiplex PCR was the method, and the copy in TCRdb shows in-frame clones only, minus some. Among about 27,000 clones listed, around 82% were seen once. The time point is: peripheral blood 6 weeks after treatment start. This specimen consisted of PBMCs, obtained around atezolizumab (anti-PD-L1) treatment. These receptors originate from a man aged 70-80 years with urothelial cancer.

The chain combines TRBV19 with TRBJ2-1; 10 bases fit TRBD2. The CDR3 covers 14 residues. V was clipped by 7 bases and J by 6 bases; unmatched bases: 6. Per germline, CDR1 LNHDA and CDR2 SQIVND (reference sequence). The CDR3 here is CASTPTSGSNEQFF. Written as DNA, the CDR3 is TGTGCCAGTACCCCGACTAGCGGGTCCAATGAGCAGTTCTTC.

This clone was observed once. The chain is built from TRBV5-6 and TRBJ2-3; 7 bases are shared with TRBD2. The CDR3 has 14 amino acids. The germline gives CDR1 SGHDT, CDR2 YYEEEE. The J segment lost 6 bases and the V segment lost 7 bases, leaving 11 bases of the junction unmatched. The CDR3 DNA follows: TGTGCCAGCTTGGATGGGAGGGCCTTGGATACGCAGTATTTT. This sequence encodes CASLDGRALDTQYF.

The chain couples TRBV11-2 to TRBJ2-1, with no clear D. CDR3 length: 14 amino acids. Germline values: CDR1 SGHAT, CDR2 FQNNGV. The germline V and J ends were trimmed by 1 base and 5 bases, with 9 bases remaining between them. As DNA, the CDR3 is TGTGCCAGCAGCTTAGCCCCAACTAACAATGAGCAGTTCTTC. Amino acids: CASSLAPTNNEQFF.

The V and J genes are TRBV19 and TRBJ2-1; 9 positions match TRBD2. With V trimmed by 0 bases and J by 2 bases, 8 bases remained unmatched. Germline-derived CDR1 and CDR2 are LNHDA and SQIVND (reference sequence). The CDR3 covers 18 residues. CDR3 loop: CASSIDLILAGTYNEQFF. The CDR3 nucleotides read TGTGCCAGTAGTATAGATCTAATCCTAGCGGGAACCTACAATGAGCAGTTCTTC.

This chain joins TRBV6-1 and TRBJ2-6; perhaps TRBD1 as D (5 bases). The CDR3 contains 14 residues. Germline CDR1 reads MNHNS; CDR2 reads SASEGT. Trimming removed 8 bases at V and 0 bases at J, with 8 bases between. The CDR3 protein is CASSDTSGANVLTF. The CDR3 DNA sequence: TGTGCCAGCTCGGACACCTCTGGGGCCAACGTCCTGACTTTC.

This clone was picked up one time. V usage is TRBV12-5 and J usage is TRBJ2-2; TRBD1 might be the D (6 bases). Germline CDR1 is LGHNT and CDR2 is FRNRAP. This CDR3 spans 15 amino acids. Trimming removed 1 base from V and 4 bases from J, with 10 bases in between. This CDR3 reads CASGLGQVGTGELFF. For the CDR3, the DNA is TGTGCTAGTGGTTTGGGACAGGTGGGCACCGGGGAGCTGTTTTTT.

This clone was counted a few times. This chain joins TRBV14 and TRBJ1-1; D remains ambiguous. This CDR3 is 13 amino acids long. From germline, CDR1 is SGHDN and CDR2 FVKESK. Between the trimmed V and J ends, which lost 3 bases and 6 bases, there was a span of 11 bases. The CDR3 nucleotides read TGTGCCAGCAGCCAGAGTCGAGGGTCTGAAGCTTTCTTT. Its protein is CASSQSRGSEAFF.

V usage is TRBV2 and J usage is TRBJ2-1, with 7 positions matching TRBD2. The length of the CDR3 is 13 residues. From germline, CDR1 is SNHLY and CDR2 FYNNEI. V lost 8 bases and J lost 4; bases outside the gene matches: 5. The CDR3 spells CASSLGGYNEQFF. Written as DNA, the CDR3 is TGTGCCAGCTCGCTGGGGGGGTACAATGAGCAGTTCTTC.

V usage is TRBV7-9 and J usage is TRBJ2-7, with 8 positions matching TRBD1. The germline CDR1 and CDR2 sequences are SEHNR and FQNEAQ (reference sequence). The CDR3 contains 14 residues. The junction had 12 bases not matched to a gene; V was cut back by 4 bases and J by 10 bases. CDR3 sequence: CASSSDRGESRQYF. The CDR3, as DNA: TGTGCCAGCAGCTCAGACAGGGGCGAAAGTCGTCAGTACTTC.

The genes are TRBV18 and TRBJ2-3; D is possibly TRBD1 (5 bases). The CDR3 covers 14 residues. Trimming shortened V by 5 bases and J by 0 bases, and 9 bases separated the two germline ends. Looked up from germline, CDR1 is KGHSH and CDR2 is LQKENI. CDR3 DNA: TGTGCCAGCTCAAGGACACCTAGCACAGATACGCAGTATTTT. It codes for CASSRTPSTDTQYF.

V gene TRBV29-1 combines with J gene TRBJ1-2, with TRBD1 matching 10 bases. CDR1 is SQVTM and CDR2 is ANQGSEA in the germline V gene. The V segment lost 3 bases and the J segment 3 bases; nucleotides outside the gene matches: 13. This CDR3 spans 17 amino acids. The CDR3: CSVETPGQGPVDYGYTF. For the CDR3, the DNA is TGCAGCGTTGAGACTCCGGGACAGGGGCCAGTGGACTATGGCTACACCTTC.

The genes are TRBV5-8 and TRBJ2-3; TRBD1 matches at 7 bases. Germline V lookup: CDR1 SGHTS, CDR2 YDEGEE. V dropped 2 bases and J dropped 3; count of bases not matched to a gene: 6. The CDR3 sequence is 15 residues long. CDR3 protein: CASSLKDRRTDTQYF. The CDR3 bases are TGTGCCAGCAGCTTAAAGGACAGGCGGACAGATACGCAGTATTTT.

The chain joins TRBV5-6 to TRBJ2-1; perhaps TRBD2 as D (6 bases). This CDR3 is 14 amino acids long. The germline CDR1 and CDR2 sequences are SGHDT and YYEEEE. V gave up 10 bases and J gave up 2 bases, with 16 bases separating them. This chain's CDR3 is CAGRRSGAYNEQFF. The CDR3 DNA is TGTGCCGGACGCCGATCGGGAGCCTACAATGAGCAGTTCTTC.

The genes are TRBV4-1 and TRBJ1-5; tentatively, D is TRBD1 (6 bases). CDR3 length equals 15 residues. Deletions cut 4 bases from V and 5 bases from J, with 15 bases between. Germline CDR1 MGHRA, CDR2 YSYEKL. CDR3 residues: CASSPQYRVDQPQHF. The CDR3 DNA follows: TGCGCCAGCAGCCCTCAGTACAGGGTTGATCAGCCCCAGCATTTT.

V usage is TRBV29-1 and J usage is TRBJ2-1; D is perhaps TRBD2 (6 bases). V was trimmed by 0 bases and J by 9 bases, leaving 15 bases between them. The CDR3 totals 14 residues. Germline V gene sequence: CDR1 SQVTM, CDR2 ANQGSEA. CDR3 region: CSVEDRGGAGEQFF. CDR3 in DNA: TGCAGCGTTGAAGATCGAGGAGGGGCGGGTGAGCAGTTCTTC.